This T cell receptor (beta chain) was observed in a study of metastatic and nonmetastatic thyroid tumors (dated by TCRdb to about 2020). Study-wide context: For patients with malignant and with benign thyroid disease, the researchers compared repertoires between peripheral blood samples and tumor or nodule tissue samples.

On the study overall, not on this receptor specifically: In both blood and tumor samples, malignant tumors were reported to have significantly higher TCR beta diversity than benign nodules.

The library was generated by PCR. The listed sequencing device is Illumina HiSeq 4000. High-throughput sequencing was used to profile the TCR beta-chain CDR3 region of each patient. The authors processed their data as follows. Drawing on CDR3 differences between clinicopathological groups, the researchers built a classifier meant to tell apart patients with distant-metastatic papillary thyroid cancer. Repertoire diversity was assessed with the Shannon index, and tumor-blood repertoire similarity with the Morisita-Horn index. TCRdb's own reprocessing of the public reads used fastp at Q25 and MiXCR and kept productive beta chains. These V and J calls are TCRdb output, not the study's own analysis. The sample contains about 47,000 clones, 24% of them found a single time. The ten largest account for around 3.5% of the sample. No treatment had been received by any patient before thyroid surgery. Using T-cell receptor beta sequencing, the researchers looked back retrospectively at clinical samples from patients, gathered between about 2011 and 2019.

This clone was found many times. The target of this receptor is not known. Nothing much larger sits one base from this clone, and base qualities are not available. V gives up 4 bases and J gives up 6 bases, and the segment between their germline ends measures 13 bases. Inclusive of the bounding cysteine and phenylalanine, the CDR3 is 14 residues long. The only DNA kept is the CDR3, 42 bases in frame from the first base. The germline V gene (reference sequence) gives CDR1 as DFQATT and CDR2 as SNEGSKA. Source material: blood. The receptor's source is a male donor with papillary thyroid cancer or a benign thyroid nodule (not recorded which). Some clones in this sample may be carry-over from other donors' samples. The V and J genes are TRBV20-1 and TRBJ1-6; a tentative D call is TRBD1 (6 bases match). The nucleotides are TGCAGTGCTATTCGTGGACAGCCTAATTCACCCCTCCACTTT. Its amino acids are CSAIRGQPNSPLHF.